Given below is one TCR beta chain in context. Its antigen is not identified. Between the trimmed V and J ends, which lost 7 bases and 5 bases, there was a span of 14 bases. The length of the CDR3 is 14 residues. The germline gives CDR1 MNHEY, CDR2 SVGAGI. Some clones are missing from TCRdb's copy, which holds only in-frame ones; the method was immunoSEQ multiplex PCR. The sample includes some 79,000 clones, just over 85% seen only once; the top ten take roughly 4.5%. This sample stems from a study of OX40 agonist ivuxolimab in advanced cancers. Turning to the study itself: Patients got intravenous ivuxolimab at 0.01 to 10 mg/kg every 2 weeks. Those treated in dose escalation had hepatocellular carcinoma, melanoma, renal cell cancer or head and neck cancer. Study-wide points: Averaging showed that CD8+ T cells had more expanded clones than CD4+ did.

The rearrangement uses TRBV6-5 and TRBJ2-2, with D hard to call. This TCR derives from an adult with an advanced solid tumor such as melanoma, head and neck, liver or kidney cancer. This specimen was CD4+ or CD8+ T cells sorted from blood, taken in a trial of the OX40 agonist ivuxolimab. The CDR3 region is CASKNTDHTGELFF. CDR3 nucleotides: TGTGCCAGCAAGAACACGGACCATACCGGGGAGCTGTTTTTT.